This T cell receptor beta chain emerged from a study of cytomegalovirus exposure and HLA in healthy donors. The study's findings and limits: Three chains tied to CMV proved CMV antigen-specific in vitro.

Donors in the study were healthy people who gave bone marrow. The CDR3 length is 15 residues. The germline V gene encodes CDR1 MNHEY and CDR2 SMNVEV (reference sequence). The PCR made use of 60 Vbeta and 13 Jbeta primers. As processed by the authors: The count from a later analysis was 60 million to 85 million unique TCR beta chains, some 12 million of them shared. TCRdb's table, derived via immunoSEQ multiplex PCR, lists solely in-frame clones and lacks some. That table furnishes V, J and clone size, whereas the DNA furnished D and trimming. In the table there are roughly 180,000 clones, 76% of which are singletons. This clone appeared once. Its cognate antigen is unknown.

This sequence joins TRBV27 and TRBJ2-5; TRBD1 matches 7 bases. Near its end, the DNA agrees better with TRBJ2-7, so the J call may be wrong. The specimen was PBMCs. The clonotype originates from a female donor in good health and CMV-seronegative. The chain's CDR3 is CASSAQGERLYEQYF. The CDR3 DNA sequence: TGTGCCAGCAGTGCCCAGGGGGAACGGCTGTACGAGCAGTACTTC.